The clone carrying this TCR beta chain was found many times. V lost 1 base and J lost 6, with 13 bases in between. The CDR3 totals 15 residues. Germline CDR1 LGHNA, CDR2 YSLEER. This sample's RNA came from whole unsorted tissue. This record belongs to a study of tumor and adjacent non-tumor tissue in lung cancer. The wider study: On average, productive TCRbeta reads reached about 4.4 million per sample.

Three rounds of nested PCR, following a modified ARM-PCR protocol, produced the TCRbeta library. TCRdb analysed the multiplex PCR reads with MiXCR anew, one entry per CDR3 protein. The sample includes about 93,000 distinct CDR3 sequences, about 72% of them seen just once. The chain recombines TRBV4-3 with TRBJ2-1; D is undetermined. The receptor's source is a man aged 60-69 years with non-small cell lung cancer. Sequencing was carried out using lung tumor tissue. DNA for the CDR3: TGCGCCAGCAGCCAAGGAGATGCCGGTTCCAATGAGCAGTTCTTC. Its protein is CASSQGDAGSNEQFF.